What follows are 2 T cell receptor beta chains derived from one specimen sequenced in a study of T cells expressing NK-cell markers. TCRdb reworked the 5' RACE reads into one entry per CDR3 protein, no DNA. The sample's table shows about 160,000 distinct CDR3 sequences. Sequencing was performed on blood T cells: a sorted CD56 or NKG2C T cell subset, CD4+ or CD8+ T cells, or bulk PBMC T cells (not recorded which). All receptors derive from a woman between 18 and 69 years old in good health.

The V call is TRBV11-2, the J call TRBJ2-2. Per the germline V gene, CDR1 is SGHAT and CDR2 is FQNNGV. The CDR3 is 15 amino acids. The CDR3 is CASSSTLENTGELFF.

The chain has TRBV15 and TRBJ2-3. This CDR3 comprises 20 residues. The germline V gene has CDR1 LNHNV and CDR2 YYDKDF (reference sequence). This CDR3 is CATSRGGVWHEIARTDTQYF.